The 30 T cell receptor beta chains presented below share a single source sample, sequenced in a study of read filtering for tumor transcriptome and immune sequencing. Molecular barcoded adaptors covering alpha/delta and beta/gamma chains were used on around 400 ng RNA. One entry per CDR3 protein, called by TCRdb with MiXCR from the reads. The sample shows 45,000 to 55,000 distinct CDR3 sequences, roughly 19% of them seen only once. The sequenced sample consisted of a population of CD138-negative cells sorted from bone marrow. The receptors stem from a donor at least 40 years old with multiple myeloma.

This clonotype was observed at least ten times. The genes are TRBV5-1 and TRBJ2-6; D not resolved. CDR3 length: 17 residues. The germline CDR1 and CDR2 sequences are SGHRS and YFSETQ. V was cut by 5 bases and J by 1 base, with 16 bases left in between. Written as DNA, the CDR3 is TGCGCCAGCAGTCGCGAAACAGCCTGGTCTGGGGCCAACGTCCTGACTTTC. The encoded protein is CASSRETAWSGANVLTF. The entire variable domain, with the rest obtained from reference TRBV5-1 and TRBJ2-6, is as follows: KAGVTQTPRYLIKTRGQQVTLSCSPISGHRSVSWYQQTPGQGLQFLFEYFSETQRNKGNFPGRFSGRQFSNSRSEMNVSTLELGDSALYLCASSRETAWSGANVLTFGAGSRLTVL.

For this clonotype: Without the conserved terminal phenylalanine or tryptophan, this CDR3 likely stems from a read error. The CDR3 reads CSVVGHNEQFL. The DNA for the CDR3 is TGCAGCGTTGTGGGGCACAATGAGCAGTTCCTC. The chain links TRBV29-1 to TRBJ2-1; the D gene is possibly TRBD1 (5 bases). The ends were cut back, 4 bases at V and 5 bases at J, with 6 bases in the middle. The CDR3 runs to 11 residues. Germline CDR1 SQVTM, CDR2 ANQGSEA.

This clonotype was seen many times. V and J are TRBV29-1 and TRBJ2-1; the D gene is possibly TRBD2 (6 bases). The V end was cut by 0 bases, the J end by 12 bases, with 15 bases between. Germline V gene sequence: CDR1 SQVTM, CDR2 ANQGSEA. There are 13 residues in the CDR3. The CDR3 DNA reads TGCAGCGTTGAAGACGGGCGACTAGATGGGCAGTTCTTC. Protein sequence: CSVEDGRLDGQFF.

There are many counts of this clonotype. V and J are TRBV7-8 and TRBJ2-5; D not certain. The germline V gene encodes CDR1 SGHVS and CDR2 FQNEAQ. Trimming pared 5 bases from V and 5 bases from J, leaving 15 bases between. The CDR3 contains 14 residues. In DNA form, the CDR3 reads TGTGCCAGCAGCCTAGGATGGCGCCGGGAGACCCAGTACTTC. This gives the protein CASSLGWRRETQYF.

This clonotype was observed a few times. The chain carries TRBV7-3 and TRBJ1-1; tentative D call: TRBD1 (5 bases). The V and J ends lost 5 bases and 1 base respectively, with 11 bases between them. Germline lookup yields CDR1 SGHTA and CDR2 FQGTGA. The CDR3 has 14 amino acids. Written as DNA, the CDR3 is TGTGCCAGCAGCCCAGACAGATGGAACACTGAAGCTTTCTTT. This translates into CASSPDRWNTEAFF.

This clonotype is medium-sized by share. The V and J genes are TRBV4-1 and TRBJ2-5; TRBD1 or TRBD2 may be the D gene (5 bases each). This CDR3 is built from 15 residues. The ends were cut back, 0 bases at V and 7 bases at J, with 15 bases in the middle. Germline CDR1 reads MGHRA; CDR2 reads YSYEKL. CDR3 DNA sequence: TGCGCCAGCAGCCAAGATCTTGACAGTGGGGGGACCCAGTACTTC. Protein product: CASSQDLDSGGTQYF.

This clonotype showed up many times. The chain links TRBV6-1 to TRBJ2-5; no reliable D call. Germline values: CDR1 MNHNS, CDR2 SASEGT. V was pared by 6 bases and J by 3 bases, with 2 bases between. The CDR3 has 10 amino acids. This CDR3 is CASRKETQYF. CDR3 bases: TGTGCCAGCAGAAAAGAGACCCAGTACTTC.

This clonotype was counted many times. The chain couples TRBV7-2 to TRBJ1-1; tentatively, D is TRBD1 (6 bases). Germline V gene sequence: CDR1 SGHTA, CDR2 FQGNSA. V was clipped by 1 base and J by 6 bases, with 12 bases between them. The CDR3 contains 14 residues. CDR3 sequence reads: CASSLVGGLAEAFF. CDR3 nucleotides: TGTGCCAGCAGCTTAGTAGGGGGGTTAGCTGAAGCTTTCTTT.

In this sample, this clonotype turned up many times. The chain is built from TRBV20-1 and TRBJ2-7; 11 nucleotides align to TRBD2. The CDR3 totals 18 residues. The V and J ends lost 0 bases and 0 bases, in that order; junction bases with no gene match: 10. Germline loops: CDR1 DFQATT, CDR2 SNEGSKA (reference sequence). CDR3: CSARDRLAGGMVSYEQYF. The CDR3 DNA is TGCAGTGCTAGAGATCGTCTAGCGGGAGGTATGGTCTCCTACGAGCAGTACTTC.

This clonotype came up many times. This chain joins TRBV5-1 and TRBJ2-1; D is unclear. Germline V gene lookup returns CDR1 SGHRS and CDR2 YFSETQ. CDR3 length: 13 amino acids. Trimming removed 0 bases from V and 5 bases from J, with 6 bases in between. CDR3 amino acids: CASSLGRNNEQFF. CDR3 in DNA: TGCGCCAGCAGCTTGGGGCGGAACAATGAGCAGTTCTTC.

This clonotype was counted many times. V and J are TRBV18 and TRBJ2-2; D is ambiguous. Germline V lookup: CDR1 KGHSH, CDR2 LQKENI. The CDR3 is 13 amino acids. V gave up 4 bases and J gave up 1 base, with 4 bases separating them. Here the CDR3 DNA reads TGTGCCAGCTCACGGGGGAACACCGGGGAGCTGTTTTTT. The encoded protein is CASSRGNTGELFF.

This clonotype was seen repeatedly, ten times or more. The chain joins TRBV6-2 or TRBV6-3 to TRBJ2-6, with D unclear. Trimming stripped 2 bases from V and 2 bases from J, with 10 bases between. The CDR3 runs to 16 residues. In germline, CDR1 is MNHEY, CDR2 SVGEGT. CDR3 DNA: TGTGCCAGCAGTTACGGGGAAGACGCTGGGGCCAACGTCCTGACTTTC. It yields the protein CASSYGEDAGANVLTF.

This clonotype was recorded at least ten times. The V call is TRBV4-1, the J call TRBJ2-2; D uncertain. CDR3 size: 16 residues. V was trimmed by 5 bases and J by 2 bases, leaving 15 bases between them. The germline V gene encodes CDR1 MGHRA and CDR2 YSYEKL. In nucleotides, the CDR3 is TGCGCCAGCAGCAACCGCCCCAGGTCAAACACCGGGGAGCTGTTTTTT. Protein product: CASSNRPRSNTGELFF.

Ten or more counts support this clonotype. The CDR3 sequence: CASGGAGLNTGELFF. CDR3 DNA: TGTGCCAGCGGGGGGGCCGGGTTGAACACCGGGGAGCTGTTTTTT. The genes are TRBV2 and TRBJ2-2; D is perhaps TRBD2 (7 bases). The CDR3 contains 15 residues. Looked up from germline, CDR1 is SNHLY and CDR2 is FYNNEI. Trimming pared 8 bases from V and 1 base from J, leaving 14 bases between.

At least ten counts were recorded for this clonotype. V gene TRBV4-1 combines with J gene TRBJ1-5; weak D call: TRBD1 (5 bases). V dropped 0 bases and J dropped 6 bases, with 12 bases sitting between them. The CDR3 totals 15 residues. Germline values: CDR1 MGHRA, CDR2 YSYEKL. This CDR3 reads CASSQEEGAVQPQHF. CDR3 nucleotide sequence: TGCGCCAGCAGCCAAGAAGAAGGGGCTGTTCAGCCCCAGCATTTT.

A few counts support this clonotype. A read error may be the cause here, since a much bigger clone is one base away. The rearrangement joins TRBV29-1 to TRBJ2-1; TRBD2 matches at 9 bases. This CDR3 has 13 amino acids. In germline, CDR1 is SQVTM, CDR2 ANQGSEA. The CDR3 is CSVERVAGAGQLF. Written as DNA, the CDR3 is TGCAGCGTTGAGAGGGTAGCGGGAGCAGGGCAGCTCTTC.

Points on this clonotype: This may come from a read error, since a much larger clone is one base off. The chain uses TRBV5-1 and TRBJ1-1; D is undetermined. This CDR3 is 15 amino acids long. Germline CDR1 is SGHRS and CDR2 is YFSETQ. CDR3 bases: TGCTCCAGCAGATTAGCACAAGTTGGGAACACTGAAGCTTTCTTT. Translation: CSSRLAQVGNTEAFF.

This clonotype has more than one count but fewer than ten. It may be a read error: a sequence one base away is much more abundant. The J gene is TRBJ2-7, the V gene TRBV18; D is undetermined. Looked up from germline, CDR1 is KGHSH and CDR2 is LQKENI. The CDR3 length is 12 residues. The CDR3 region has the DNA TGTGCCAGCTCACCATCAACCTACGAGCCGTACTTC. It yields the protein CASSPSTYEPYF.

This clonotype came up many times. CDR3 nucleotides: TGCGCCAGCAGCTTGGACCTTATAGCCGCCTACGAGCAGTACTTC. Residues: CASSLDLIAAYEQYF. The chain recombines TRBV5-1 with TRBJ2-7, with D unclear. V shed 0 bases and J shed 2 bases, with 12 bases lying between them. CDR1 and CDR2 from the germline V gene are SGHRS and YFSETQ. This CDR3 comprises 15 residues.

There are many counts of this clonotype. This sequence joins TRBV7-2 and TRBJ1-1; 8 positions match TRBD1. Germline CDR1 and CDR2: SGHTA and FQGNSA. The length of the CDR3 is 15 residues. V was clipped by 1 base and J by 5 bases; unmatched bases: 6. CDR3 region: CASSLVPGGRTEAFF. The CDR3 region has the DNA TGTGCCAGCAGCTTAGTACCAGGGGGCAGGACTGAAGCTTTCTTT.

In this sample, this clonotype turned up many times. The chain links TRBV3-1 to TRBJ1-4; TRBD1 is a possible D gene (5 bases). Trimming took off 3 bases at V and 4 bases at J, with 9 bases between the two ends. CDR1 and CDR2 (germline): LGHDT, YNNKEL (reference sequence). The CDR3 runs to 14 residues. The CDR3 spells CASSHRQRNEKLFF. In nucleotides, the CDR3 is TGTGCCAGCAGCCACAGACAGCGTAATGAAAAACTGTTTTTT.

This clonotype was detected ten times or more. The rearrangement links TRBV20-1 to TRBJ1-6; 9 bases agree with TRBD1. The germline V gene has CDR1 DFQATT and CDR2 SNEGSKA (reference sequence). The CDR3 sequence is 16 residues long. J gave up 7 bases and V 3 bases, and 10 bases lay outside the gene matches. The CDR3 here is CSARDPWTGENSPLHF. The CDR3 region has the DNA TGCAGTGCTAGGGATCCCTGGACAGGGGAGAATTCACCCCTCCACTTT.

Only a few counts were recorded for this clonotype. The chain links TRBV11-1 to TRBJ1-2; TRBD1 might be the D (5 bases). The CDR3 contains 12 residues. V dropped 5 bases and J dropped 8 bases, with 12 bases sitting between them. CDR1 SGHAT and CDR2 FQDESV come from the germline V gene (reference sequence). CDR3 sequence reads: CASSRQGDGYTF. CDR3 nucleotide sequence: TGTGCCAGCAGCCGGCAGGGTGACGGCTACACCTTC.

This clonotype was recorded only once. This clone may be a read error of a much larger clone one base away. The chain carries TRBV3-1 and TRBJ2-2; no clear D. Germline loops: CDR1 LGHDT, CDR2 YNNKEL (reference sequence). The CDR3 has 15 amino acids. Here the CDR3 DNA reads TGTGCCAGCTGCCAGACGACACCGGGCACCGGGGAGCTGTTTTTT. Its protein is CASCQTTPGTGELFF.

This clonotype was recorded a few times. This chain links TRBV19 with TRBJ2-4; D may match TRBD1 or TRBD2 (6 bases each). The CDR3 is 17 residues long. Trimming removed 3 bases from V and 7 bases from J, with 22 bases in between. From germline, CDR1 is LNHDA and CDR2 SQIVND (reference sequence). The CDR3 sequence: CASSMEGVIARGNIQYF. As DNA, the CDR3 is TGTGCCAGTAGTATGGAGGGGGTGATTGCCAGGGGTAACATTCAGTACTTC.

A word on this clonotype: A much more abundant neighbour one base away suggests this may be a read error. The V gene is TRBV10-3, the J gene TRBJ2-6, with D possibly matching TRBD1 (6 bases). The germline V gene has CDR1 ENHRY and CDR2 SYGVKD. The CDR3 is made up of 15 amino acids. CDR3 in amino acids: CASGSGVSGADVLTF. For the CDR3, the DNA is TGTGCCTCTGGCTCAGGGGTCTCTGGGGCCGACGTCCTGACTTTC.

This clonotype was detected ten times or more. The chain joins TRBV2 to TRBJ2-1, with 11 bases matching TRBD2. Germline CDR1 is SNHLY and CDR2 is FYNNEI. Trimming at V came to 8 bases and at J to 3 bases, leaving 0 bases not matched to a gene. The CDR3 totals 13 residues. The CDR3 region is CASGTSGYNEQFF. For the CDR3, the DNA is TGTGCCAGCGGGACTAGCGGCTACAATGAGCAGTTCTTC. The full variable domain, its missing parts supplied by reference TRBV2 and TRBJ2-1, is EPEVTQTPSHQVTQMGQEVILRCVPISNHLYFYWYRQILGQKVEFLVSFYNNEISEKSEIFDDQFSVERPDGSNFTLKIRSTKLEDSAMYFCASGTSGYNEQFFGPGTRLTVL.

At least ten counts were recorded for this clonotype. V and J are TRBV30 and TRBJ1-1; D is perhaps TRBD1 (5 bases). This CDR3 has 13 amino acids. V was pared by 3 bases and J by 3 bases, with 11 bases between. Germline values: CDR1 GTSNPN, CDR2 SVGIG (reference sequence). In DNA form, the CDR3 reads TGTGCCTGGAGCTGGCAGGGCGACACTGAAGCTTTCTTT. As protein: CAWSWQGDTEAFF.

This clonotype came up many times. A much larger clone lies a single base off, so this may be a read error. The chain uses TRBV11-2 and TRBJ2-7; no clear D. V lost 5 bases and J 2 bases, leaving 4 bases between the germline ends. This CDR3 has 11 residues. Germline loops: CDR1 SGHAT, CDR2 FQNNGV. The CDR3 here is CASSHAYEQYF. CDR3 DNA sequence: TGTGCCAGCAGCCACGCCTACGAGCAGTACTTC.

The table lists this clonotype with many counts. The chain combines TRBV20-1 with TRBJ2-3; TRBD2 agrees at 14 bases. This CDR3 is built from 17 residues. The V gene's germline CDR1 is DFQATT and CDR2 SNEGSKA (reference sequence). J lost 5 bases, V lost 2 bases, and 9 bases had no gene match. The CDR3 reads CSARFPGLAGAVDTQYF. CDR3 DNA sequence: TGCAGTGCTAGATTTCCGGGACTAGCGGGAGCGGTAGATACGCAGTATTTT.